This TCR beta chain appears in the sequencing data of a study of T cells after yellow fever vaccination. Universal primer sites and UMIs were introduced during 5'RACE template-switching synthesis of TCR cDNA. TCRdb redid the calling of the 5' RACE reads with MiXCR, one entry per CDR3 protein. The data hold over 110,000 distinct CDR3 sequences, with over 7% observed a single time. In the case of this clonotype: The antigen is undetermined. Its ends do not fully match the called genes, so a read error is possible.

CDR3 size: 18 residues. The V gene's germline CDR1 is DFQATT and CDR2 SNEGSKA (reference sequence). Study-wide points: Overlap between CD4 and CD8 compartments was detected for a small share of clonotypes. Researchers report a weaker secondary response that nonetheless peaked faster, day 5 versus 15.

The source was CD4+ T cells sorted from PBMCs, collected 5 days after the yellow fever booster vaccination. The origin of this receptor is a man aged 25 to 40 who received the YFV17D yellow fever vaccine. This chain connects TRBV20-1 to TRBJ2-7; 8 bases agree with TRBD1. The CDR3 spells CCASTSGQASPGYDEQYF. The CDR3 region has the DNA TGCTGTGCTTCTACCTCGGGACAGGCAAGTCCAGGTTATGACGAGCAGTACTTC.